Listed below are T cell receptor beta chains from one sample, sequenced in a study of CD8 T cells in ankylosing spondylitis. Via MiXCR, TCRdb re-called the 5' RACE reads, giving one row per CDR3 protein. The data contain roughly 200,000 distinct CDR3 sequences, roughly 13% of them singletons. The sample consisted of blood, either unsorted or a sorted T cell fraction (not recorded which). These receptor sequences come from a male donor with ankylosing spondylitis or in good health (not recorded which). The CDR3 runs from the conserved cysteine through the conserved F or W. Fields, in order: D gene, clone size, CDR3 length, V gene, J gene, CDR3 protein, CDR3 DNA. A D gene is named only where the DNA matches it firmly. Not every row has a clone size; where given, it reads once, few, many or a size class.

-,many,12,TRBV10-1,TRBJ2-7,CASSEYLGEQYF,TGCGCCAGCAGTGAGTACTTAGGGGAGCAGTACTTC
-,many,14,TRBV27,TRBJ2-3,CASSFWGGTDTQYF,TGTGCCAGCAGTTTTTGGGGGGGCACAGATACGCAGTATTTT
-,-,16,TRBV2,TRBJ2-3,CASRTPERAGTDTQYF,TGTGCCAGCAGGACTCCCGAGCGGGCTGGCACAGATACGCAGTATTTT
-,few,13,TRBV19,TRBJ2-7,CASSMAITYEQYF,TGTGCCAGTAGTATGGCGATAACCTACGAGCAGTACTTC
-,-,15,TRBV30,TRBJ2-1,CAWSRRDPLYNEQFF,TGTGCCTGGAGCAGACGGGACCCTCTTTACAATGAGCAGTTCTTC
TRBD2,-,15,TRBV3-1,TRBJ2-1,CATTKGLAGANEQFF,TGTGCCACCACCAAAGGGCTAGCGGGAGCTAATGAGCAGTTCTTC
TRBD1,many,15,TRBV6-1,TRBJ2-1,CASSLGTEANNEQFF,TGTGCCAGCAGCCTTGGGACAGAAGCGAACAATGAGCAGTTCTTC
TRBD1,few,13,TRBV2,TRBJ2-3,CASQGDRGDTQYF,TGTGCCAGCCAGGGGGACAGGGGAGATACGCAGTATTTT
-,few,14,TRBV4-1,TRBJ2-5,CASSQSGTQETQYF,TGCGCCAGCAGCCAATCGGGGACACAAGAGACCCAGTACTTC
-,few,14,TRBV11-2,TRBJ1-1,CASRDRGYNTEAFF,TGTGCCAGCAGGGATAGGGGGTATAACACTGAAGCTTTCTTT
-,-,14,TRBV7-7,TRBJ2-2,CASSPAWGTGELFF,TGTGCCAGCAGTCCTGCTTGGGGGACCGGGGAGCTGTTTTTT
-,few,16,TRBV4-1,TRBJ2-3,CASSQERQLSTDTQYF,TGCGCCAGCAGCCAAGAGAGACAGCTTAGCACAGATACGCAGTATTTT
-,-,15,TRBV5-6,TRBJ1-5,CASSAFGGRAQPQHF,TGTGCCAGCAGCGCGTTCGGGGGGCGTGCTCAGCCCCAGCATTTT
TRBD1,-,17,TRBV24-1,TRBJ2-1,CATSDGKRTGHYNEQFF,TGTGCCACCAGTGATGGGAAAAGGACAGGGCACTACAATGAGCAGTTCTTC
-,-,15,TRBV12-3/TRBV12-4,TRBJ2-5,CASSLVEALGETQYF,TGTGCCAGCAGTTTAGTGGAGGCCCTAGGAGAGACCCAGTACTTC
TRBD2,few,13,TRBV7-9,TRBJ2-7,CASSLGGLAEQYF,TGTGCCAGCAGCTTGGGGGGACTAGCGGAGCAGTACTTC
TRBD1,few,14,TRBV20-1,TRBJ2-7,CSARLPGQVYEQYF,TGCAGTGCTAGACTACCGGGACAGGTCTACGAGCAGTACTTC
-,-,15,TRBV7-9,TRBJ1-2,CASSSLGLGSDGYTF,TGTGCCAGCAGCTCCCTAGGTCTGGGGTCAGATGGCTACACCTTC
TRBD2,-,18,TRBV6-5,TRBJ2-7,CASSYNEASGRQPYEQYF,TGTGCCAGCAGTTACAACGAGGCTAGCGGGAGACAACCCTACGAGCAGTACTTC
-,few,16,TRBV7-9,TRBJ2-2,CASSSSTGLKSGELFF,TGTGCCAGCAGCTCCTCTACAGGCCTCAAGTCCGGGGAGCTGTTTTTT
-,-,11,TRBV12-3/TRBV12-4,TRBJ2-1,CASSWGLEQFF,TGTGCCAGCAGTTGGGGACTTGAGCAGTTCTTC
TRBD2,-,15,TRBV7-2,TRBJ2-1,CASSRLAGVSNEQFF,TGTGCCAGCAGTCGACTAGCGGGAGTGTCTAATGAGCAGTTCTTC
TRBD2,-,14,TRBV6-1,TRBJ2-7,CASTGLAGGYEQYF,TGTGCCAGCACCGGACTAGCGGGAGGCTACGAGCAGTACTTC
-,-,13,TRBV12-3/TRBV12-4,TRBJ1-2,CASSLVSGDGYTF,TGTGCCAGCAGTTTGGTCTCAGGGGACGGCTACACCTTC
-,-,10,TRBV2,TRBJ1-6,CATGTDPLHF,TGTGCCACCGGGACCGATCCCCTCCACTTT
TRBD1,many,17,TRBV27,TRBJ2-5,CASSLSSPGGWVGTQYF,TGTGCCAGCAGTTTATCATCCCCAGGGGGCTGGGTTGGGACCCAGTACTTC